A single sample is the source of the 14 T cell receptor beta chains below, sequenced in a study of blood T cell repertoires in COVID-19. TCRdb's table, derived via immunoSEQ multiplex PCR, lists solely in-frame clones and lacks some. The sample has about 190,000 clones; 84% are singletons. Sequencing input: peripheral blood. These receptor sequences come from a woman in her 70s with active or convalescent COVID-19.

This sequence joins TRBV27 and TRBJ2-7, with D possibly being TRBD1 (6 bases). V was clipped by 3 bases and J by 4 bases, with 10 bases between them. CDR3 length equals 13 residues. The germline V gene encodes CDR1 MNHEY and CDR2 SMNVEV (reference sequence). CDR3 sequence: CASSLGARYEQYF. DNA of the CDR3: TGTGCCAGCAGTTTGGGGGCGCGGTACGAGCAGTACTTC.

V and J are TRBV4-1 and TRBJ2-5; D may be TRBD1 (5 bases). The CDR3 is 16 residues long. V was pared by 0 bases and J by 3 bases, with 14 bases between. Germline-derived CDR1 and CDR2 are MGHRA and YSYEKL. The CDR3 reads CASSQDSFGREETQYF. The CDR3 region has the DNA TGCGCCAGCAGCCAAGATTCTTTTGGCAGGGAAGAGACCCAGTACTTC.

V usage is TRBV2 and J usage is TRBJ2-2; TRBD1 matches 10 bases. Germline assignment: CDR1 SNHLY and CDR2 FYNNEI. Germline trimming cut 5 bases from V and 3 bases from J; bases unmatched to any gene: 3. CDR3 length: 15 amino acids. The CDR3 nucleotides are TGTGCCAGCAGTCGACAGGGGGCCGACACCGGGGAGCTGTTTTTT. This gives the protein CASSRQGADTGELFF.

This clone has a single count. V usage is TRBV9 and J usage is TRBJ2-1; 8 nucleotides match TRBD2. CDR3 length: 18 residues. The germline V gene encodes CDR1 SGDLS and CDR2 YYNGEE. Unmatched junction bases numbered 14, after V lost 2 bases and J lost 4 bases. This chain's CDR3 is CASSVSGRKVGLYNEQFF. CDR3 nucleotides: TGTGCCAGCAGCGTCAGCGGGAGAAAGGTCGGACTGTACAATGAGCAGTTCTTC.

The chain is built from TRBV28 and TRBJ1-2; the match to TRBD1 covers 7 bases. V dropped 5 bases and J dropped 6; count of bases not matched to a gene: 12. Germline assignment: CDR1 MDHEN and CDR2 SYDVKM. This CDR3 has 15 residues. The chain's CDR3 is CASSPPDRVKDGYTF. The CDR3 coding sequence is TGTGCCAGCAGTCCACCCGACAGGGTTAAGGATGGCTACACCTTC.

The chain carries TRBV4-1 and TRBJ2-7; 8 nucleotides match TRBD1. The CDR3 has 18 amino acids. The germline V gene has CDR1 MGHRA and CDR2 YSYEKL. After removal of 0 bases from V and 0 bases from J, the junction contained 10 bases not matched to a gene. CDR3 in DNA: TGCGCCAGCAGCCAAGAGTCCTCCGGGACAGGACACTCCTACGAGCAGTACTTC. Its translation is CASSQESSGTGHSYEQYF.

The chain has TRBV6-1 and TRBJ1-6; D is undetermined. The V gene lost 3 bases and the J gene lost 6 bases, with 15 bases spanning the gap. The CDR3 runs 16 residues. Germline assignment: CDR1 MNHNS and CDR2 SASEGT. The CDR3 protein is CASSEQVQNPNSPLHF. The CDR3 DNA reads TGTGCCAGCAGTGAGCAGGTCCAGAACCCTAATTCACCCCTCCACTTT.

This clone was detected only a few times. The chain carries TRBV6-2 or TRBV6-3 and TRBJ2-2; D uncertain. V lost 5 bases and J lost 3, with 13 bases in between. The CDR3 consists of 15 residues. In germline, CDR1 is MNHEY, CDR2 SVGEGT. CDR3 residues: CASSPYQYDTGELFF. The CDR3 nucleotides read TGTGCCAGCAGTCCATACCAGTACGACACCGGGGAGCTGTTTTTT.

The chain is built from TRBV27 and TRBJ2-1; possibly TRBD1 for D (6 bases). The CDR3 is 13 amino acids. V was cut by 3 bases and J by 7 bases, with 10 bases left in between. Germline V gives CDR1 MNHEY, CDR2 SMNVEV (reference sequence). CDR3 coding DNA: TGTGCCAGCAGTTTCGTAGGGGGAAATGAGCAGTTCTTC. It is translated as CASSFVGGNEQFF.

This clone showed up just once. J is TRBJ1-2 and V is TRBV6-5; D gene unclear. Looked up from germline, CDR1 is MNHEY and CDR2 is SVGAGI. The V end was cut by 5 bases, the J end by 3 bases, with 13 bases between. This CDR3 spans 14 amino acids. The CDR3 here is CASSRIGVDYGYTF. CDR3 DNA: TGTGCCAGCAGTCGTATCGGGGTAGACTATGGCTACACCTTC.

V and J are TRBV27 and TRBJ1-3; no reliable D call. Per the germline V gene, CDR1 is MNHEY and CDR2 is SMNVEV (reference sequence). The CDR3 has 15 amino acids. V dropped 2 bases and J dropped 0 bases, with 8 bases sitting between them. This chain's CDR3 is CASSLGRSSGNTIYF. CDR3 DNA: TGTGCCAGCAGTTTAGGGAGGAGCTCTGGAAACACCATATATTTT.

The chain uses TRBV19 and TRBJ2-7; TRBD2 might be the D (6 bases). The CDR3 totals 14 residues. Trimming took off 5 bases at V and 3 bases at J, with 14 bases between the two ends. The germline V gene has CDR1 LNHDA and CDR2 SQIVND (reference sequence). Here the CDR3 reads CASSGGSQFYEQYF. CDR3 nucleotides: TGTGCCAGTAGTGGGGGGAGCCAGTTCTACGAGCAGTACTTC.

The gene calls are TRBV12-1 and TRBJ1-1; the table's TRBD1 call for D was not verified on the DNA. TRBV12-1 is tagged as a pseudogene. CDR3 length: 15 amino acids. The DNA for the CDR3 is TGTGCCAGCAGCCTCCCCTCGCACAGACCGACCAAAGCTTTCTTT. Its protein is CASSLPSHRPTKAFF.

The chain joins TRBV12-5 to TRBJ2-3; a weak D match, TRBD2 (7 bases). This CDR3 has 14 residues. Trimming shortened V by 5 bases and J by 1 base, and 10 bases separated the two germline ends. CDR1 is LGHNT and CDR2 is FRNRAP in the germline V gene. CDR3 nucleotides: TGTGCTAGTGGTCTAGGGGGGGGCACAGATACGCAGTATTTT. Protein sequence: CASGLGGGTDTQYF.